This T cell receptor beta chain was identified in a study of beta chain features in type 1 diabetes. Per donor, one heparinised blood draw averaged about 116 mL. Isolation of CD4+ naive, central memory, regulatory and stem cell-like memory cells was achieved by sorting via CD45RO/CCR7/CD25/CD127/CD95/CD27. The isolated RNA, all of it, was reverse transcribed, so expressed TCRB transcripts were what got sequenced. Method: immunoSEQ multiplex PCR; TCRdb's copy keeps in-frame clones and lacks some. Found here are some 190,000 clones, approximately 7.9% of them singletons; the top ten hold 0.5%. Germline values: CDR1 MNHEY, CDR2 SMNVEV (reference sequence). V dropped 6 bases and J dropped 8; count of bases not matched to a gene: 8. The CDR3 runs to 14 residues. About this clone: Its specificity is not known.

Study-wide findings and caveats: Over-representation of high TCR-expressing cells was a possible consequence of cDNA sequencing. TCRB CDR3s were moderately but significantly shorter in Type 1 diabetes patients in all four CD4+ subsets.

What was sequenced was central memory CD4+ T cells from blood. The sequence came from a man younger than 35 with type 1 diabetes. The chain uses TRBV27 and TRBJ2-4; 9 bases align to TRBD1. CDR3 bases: TGTGCCAGCAGAACACAGGGGGCGCGGGACATTCAGTACTTC. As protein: CASRTQGARDIQYF.